A selection of T cell receptor beta chains follows, all from one sample in a study of cytomegalovirus exposure and HLA in healthy donors. Measured with immunoSEQ multiplex PCR; TCRdb has only the in-frame clones, and not every one. The table has some 180,000 clones, over 75% seen once. Sequencing input: PBMCs. The source of these receptors is a woman in her thirties in good health and CMV-seronegative. The CDR3 runs from the conserved cysteine through the conserved F or W. Each record gives: V gene, clone size, D gene, CDR3 length, J gene, CDR3 DNA, CDR3 protein. The D gene is left open where the match is weak. The size entry is marked missing in some rows and otherwise reads once, few, many or a size class.

>TRBV7-9|.|.|14|TRBJ1-6
TGTGCCAGCAGCCCCGGACAGTCTAATTCACCCCTCCACTTT
CASSPGQSNSPLHF
>TRBV25-1|.|.|14|TRBJ2-2
TGTGCCAGCAAGGAACAGGCAGGGACCGGGGAGCTGTTTTTT
CASKEQAGTGELFF
>TRBV19|.|.|22|TRBJ2-6
TGTGCCAGTAGTGACCTTCTAGGGTGGGGTAATGGGGCCCTCTCTGGGGCCAACGTCCTGACTTTC
CASSDLLGWGNGALSGANVLTF
>TRBV19|.|TRBD1|16|TRBJ2-1
TGTGCCAGTAGTATAGTAGGGACAGGGCTGATCGATGAGCAGTTCTTC
CASSIVGTGLIDEQFF
>TRBV7-2|.|TRBD2|18|TRBJ2-3
TGTGCCAGCAGCCCCCCCGGGACTAGCGGGAGGGCCGAGGATACGCAGTATTTT
CASSPPGTSGRAEDTQYF
>TRBV5-1|once|.|16|TRBJ2-2
TGCGCCAGCAGCTTAGGCCCTCGGCAGGCTGGCGGGGAGCTGTTTTTT
CASSLGPRQAGGELFF
>TRBV5-1|.|.|14|TRBJ1-4
TGCGCCAGCAGCTTGGATCGGTCTAATGAAAAACTGTTTTTT
CASSLDRSNEKLFF
>TRBV5-4|.|.|13|TRBJ2-7
TGTGCCAGCAGTCCATTACTAGGGGGCGAGCAGTACTTC
CASSPLLGGEQYF
>TRBV19|once|TRBD1|13|TRBJ2-7
TGTGCCAGTAGTATCGACAGGGTAAGCGTGCAGTACTTC
CASSIDRVSVQYF
>TRBV30|.|.|13|TRBJ1-1
TGTGCCTGGAGTGTACCTATGGGGCCTGAAGCTTTCTTT
CAWSVPMGPEAFF
>TRBV5-6|.|.|11|TRBJ2-1
TGTGCCAGCAGCTTCACTTATGAGCAGTTCTTC
CASSFTYEQFF
>TRBV5-1|.|TRBD2|17|TRBJ2-3
TGCGCCAGCAGCTCGGGGACTAGCGGGGGACGCACGGATACGCAGTATTTT
CASSSGTSGGRTDTQYF
>TRBV6-5|.|.|14|TRBJ2-7
TGTGCCAGCAGCCCCACTCTAAGGGGCCTGGAGCAGTACTTC
CASSPTLRGLEQYF